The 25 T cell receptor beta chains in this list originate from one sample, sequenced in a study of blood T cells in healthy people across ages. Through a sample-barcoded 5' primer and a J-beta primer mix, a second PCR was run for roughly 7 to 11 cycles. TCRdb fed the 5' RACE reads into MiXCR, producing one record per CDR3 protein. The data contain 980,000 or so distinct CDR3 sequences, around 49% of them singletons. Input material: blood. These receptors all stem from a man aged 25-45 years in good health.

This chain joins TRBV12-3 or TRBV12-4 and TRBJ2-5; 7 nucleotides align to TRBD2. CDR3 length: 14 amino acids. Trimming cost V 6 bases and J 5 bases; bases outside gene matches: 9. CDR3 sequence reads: CASSGTIPGETQYF. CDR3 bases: TGTGCCAGCAGCGGGACTATCCCAGGGGAGACCCAGTACTTC.

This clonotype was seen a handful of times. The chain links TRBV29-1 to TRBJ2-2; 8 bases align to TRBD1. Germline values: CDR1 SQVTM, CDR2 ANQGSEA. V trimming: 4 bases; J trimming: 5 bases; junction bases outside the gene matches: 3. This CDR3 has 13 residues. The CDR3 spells CSVVYRGTGELFF. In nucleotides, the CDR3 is TGCAGCGTTGTATACAGGGGGACCGGGGAGCTGTTTTTT.

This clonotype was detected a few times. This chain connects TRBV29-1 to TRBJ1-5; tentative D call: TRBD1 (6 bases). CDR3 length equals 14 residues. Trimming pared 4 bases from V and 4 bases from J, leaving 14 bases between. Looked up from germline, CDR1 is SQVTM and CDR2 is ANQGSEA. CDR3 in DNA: TGCAGCGTTGTCATGGGGGGCGGGAATCAGCCCCAGCATTTT. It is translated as CSVVMGGGNQPQHF.

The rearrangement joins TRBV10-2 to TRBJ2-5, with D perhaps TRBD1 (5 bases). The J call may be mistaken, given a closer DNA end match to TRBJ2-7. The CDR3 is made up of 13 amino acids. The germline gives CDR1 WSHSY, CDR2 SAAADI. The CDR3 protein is CASSVSRVDEQYF. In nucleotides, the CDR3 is TGCGCCAGCAGTGTATCCAGGGTGGACGAGCAGTACTTC.

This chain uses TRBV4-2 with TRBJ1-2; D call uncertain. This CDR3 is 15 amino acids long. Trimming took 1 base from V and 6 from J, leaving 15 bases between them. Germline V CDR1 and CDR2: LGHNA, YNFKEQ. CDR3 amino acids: CASSQGHPGGDGYTF. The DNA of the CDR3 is TGTGCCAGCAGCCAAGGCCACCCGGGAGGCGATGGCTACACCTTC.

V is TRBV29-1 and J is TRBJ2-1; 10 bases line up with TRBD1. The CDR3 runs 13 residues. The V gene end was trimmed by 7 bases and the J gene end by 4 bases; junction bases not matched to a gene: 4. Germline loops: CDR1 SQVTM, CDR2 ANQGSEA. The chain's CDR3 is CSARTGGYNEQFF. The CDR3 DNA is TGCAGCGCCAGGACAGGGGGTTACAATGAGCAGTTCTTC.

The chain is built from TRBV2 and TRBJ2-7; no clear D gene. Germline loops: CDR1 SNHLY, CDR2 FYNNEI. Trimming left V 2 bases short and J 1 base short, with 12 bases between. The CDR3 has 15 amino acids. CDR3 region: CASSERAVASYEQYF. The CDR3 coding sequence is TGTGCCAGCAGTGAAAGGGCAGTAGCATCCTACGAGCAGTACTTC.

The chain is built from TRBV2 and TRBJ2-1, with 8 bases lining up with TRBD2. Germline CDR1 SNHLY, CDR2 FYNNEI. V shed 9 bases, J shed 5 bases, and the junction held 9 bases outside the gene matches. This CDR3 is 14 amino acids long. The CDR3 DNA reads TGTGCCAGTGAAAGCGGGGGAGGGGACAATGAGCAGTTCTTC. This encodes CASESGGGDNEQFF.

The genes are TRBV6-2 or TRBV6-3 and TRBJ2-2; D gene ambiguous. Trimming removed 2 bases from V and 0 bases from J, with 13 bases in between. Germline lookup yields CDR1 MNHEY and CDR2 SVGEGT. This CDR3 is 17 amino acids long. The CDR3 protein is CASSYVQSAPNTGELFF. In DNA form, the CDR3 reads TGTGCCAGCAGTTACGTCCAGAGCGCGCCGAACACCGGGGAGCTGTTTTTT.

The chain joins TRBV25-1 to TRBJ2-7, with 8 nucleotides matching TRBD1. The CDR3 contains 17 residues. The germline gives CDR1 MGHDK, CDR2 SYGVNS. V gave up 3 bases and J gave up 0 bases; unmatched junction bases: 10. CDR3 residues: CASSDVGQGTTSYEQYF. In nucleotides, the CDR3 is TGTGCCAGCAGTGACGTCGGACAGGGCACAACCTCCTACGAGCAGTACTTC.

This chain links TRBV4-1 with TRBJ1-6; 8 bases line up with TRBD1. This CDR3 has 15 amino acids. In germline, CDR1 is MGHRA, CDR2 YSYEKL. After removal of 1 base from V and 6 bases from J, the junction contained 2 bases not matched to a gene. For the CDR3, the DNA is TGCGCCAGCAGCCAAGGACAGGGGATTAATTCACCCCTCCACTTT. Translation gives CASSQGQGINSPLHF.

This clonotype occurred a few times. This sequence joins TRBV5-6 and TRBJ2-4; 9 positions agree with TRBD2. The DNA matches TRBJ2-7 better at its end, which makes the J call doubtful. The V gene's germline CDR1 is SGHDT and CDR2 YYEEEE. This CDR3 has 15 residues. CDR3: CASSFRSSGVYEQYF. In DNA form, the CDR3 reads TGTGCCAGCAGCTTTCGGTCTAGCGGGGTCTACGAGCAGTACTTC.

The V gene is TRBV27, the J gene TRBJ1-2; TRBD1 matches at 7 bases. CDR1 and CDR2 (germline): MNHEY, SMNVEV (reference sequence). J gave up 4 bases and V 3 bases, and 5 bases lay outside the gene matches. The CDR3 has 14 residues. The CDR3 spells CASSLTGNVYGYTF. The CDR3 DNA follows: TGTGCCAGCAGTTTGACAGGGAACGTCTATGGCTACACCTTC.

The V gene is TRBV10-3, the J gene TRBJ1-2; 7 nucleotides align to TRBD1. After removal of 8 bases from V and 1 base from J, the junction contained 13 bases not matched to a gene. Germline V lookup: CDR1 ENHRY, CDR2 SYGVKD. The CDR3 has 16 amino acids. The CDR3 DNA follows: TGTGCCATCGGTGGAGCGGACAGGACAGATAACTATGGCTACACCTTC. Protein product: CAIGGADRTDNYGYTF.

The CDR3 DNA reads as TGTGCCAGCACCTGGACTAGCGGCACAGATACGCAGTATTTT. It encodes CASTWTSGTDTQYF. The chain recombines TRBV6-2 or TRBV6-3 with TRBJ2-3, with 9 positions matching TRBD2. The germline gives CDR1 MNHEY, CDR2 SVGEGT. With 7 bases clipped from V and 1 base from J, the junction kept 3 bases outside the gene matches. CDR3 length: 14 residues.

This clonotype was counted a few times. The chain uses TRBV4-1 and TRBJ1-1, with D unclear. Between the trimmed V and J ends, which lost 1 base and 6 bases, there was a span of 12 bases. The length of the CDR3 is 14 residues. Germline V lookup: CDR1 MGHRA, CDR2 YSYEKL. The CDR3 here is CASSQARVQSEAFF. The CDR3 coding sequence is TGCGCCAGCAGCCAAGCTCGGGTCCAGTCTGAAGCTTTCTTT.

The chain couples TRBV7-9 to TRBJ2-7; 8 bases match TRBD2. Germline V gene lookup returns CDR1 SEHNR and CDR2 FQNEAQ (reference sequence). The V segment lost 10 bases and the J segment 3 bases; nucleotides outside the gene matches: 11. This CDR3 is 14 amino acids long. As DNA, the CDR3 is TGTGCCACGGGGGGGAAAGGTCTTGACTACGAGCAGTACTTC. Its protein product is CATGGKGLDYEQYF.

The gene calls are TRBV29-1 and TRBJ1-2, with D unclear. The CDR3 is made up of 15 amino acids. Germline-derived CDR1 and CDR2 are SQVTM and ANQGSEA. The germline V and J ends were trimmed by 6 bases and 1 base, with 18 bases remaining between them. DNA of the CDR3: TGCAGCGTCACGTGGTTGGCAGTCGGTAACTATGGCTACACCTTC. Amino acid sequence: CSVTWLAVGNYGYTF.

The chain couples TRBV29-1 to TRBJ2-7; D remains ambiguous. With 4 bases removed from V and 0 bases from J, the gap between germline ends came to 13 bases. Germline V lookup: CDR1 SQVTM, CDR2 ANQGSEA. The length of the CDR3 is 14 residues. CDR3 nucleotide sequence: TGCAGCGTTGTAGGGCAGGATAGCTCCTACGAGCAGTACTTC. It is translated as CSVVGQDSSYEQYF.

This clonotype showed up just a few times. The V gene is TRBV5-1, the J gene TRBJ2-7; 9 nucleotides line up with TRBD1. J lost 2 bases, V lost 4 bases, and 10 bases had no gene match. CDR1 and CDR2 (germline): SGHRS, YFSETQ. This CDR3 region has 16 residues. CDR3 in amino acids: CASSGALGTGTYEQYF. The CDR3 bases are TGCGCCAGCAGCGGTGCCCTCGGGACAGGGACCTACGAGCAGTACTTC.

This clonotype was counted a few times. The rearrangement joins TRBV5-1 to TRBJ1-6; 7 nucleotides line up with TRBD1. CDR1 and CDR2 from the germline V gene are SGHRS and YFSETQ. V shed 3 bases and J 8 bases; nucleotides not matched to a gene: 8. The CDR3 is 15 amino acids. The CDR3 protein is CASSSTRQGDSPLHF. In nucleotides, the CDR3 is TGCGCCAGCAGCTCGACCCGACAGGGAGATTCACCCCTCCACTTT. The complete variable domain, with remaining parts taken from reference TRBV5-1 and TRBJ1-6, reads KAGVTQTPRYLIKTRGQQVTLSCSPISGHRSVSWYQQTPGQGLQFLFEYFSETQRNKGNFPGRFSGRQFSNSRSEMNVSTLELGDSALYLCASSSTRQGDSPLHFGNGTRLTVT.

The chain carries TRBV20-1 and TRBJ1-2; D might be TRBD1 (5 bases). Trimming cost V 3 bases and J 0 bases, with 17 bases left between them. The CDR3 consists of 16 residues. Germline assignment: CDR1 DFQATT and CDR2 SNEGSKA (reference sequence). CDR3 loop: CSASGQGLGTNYGYTF. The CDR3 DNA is TGCAGTGCTAGCGGGCAGGGTTTAGGGACTAACTATGGCTACACCTTC.

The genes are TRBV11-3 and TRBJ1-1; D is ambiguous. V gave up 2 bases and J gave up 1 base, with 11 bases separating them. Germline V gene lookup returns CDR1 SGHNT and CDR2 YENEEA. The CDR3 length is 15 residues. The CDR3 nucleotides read TGTGCCAGCAGCTTAATGCGGGAGGGGAACACTGAAGCTTTCTTT. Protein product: CASSLMREGNTEAFF.

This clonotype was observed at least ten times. The CDR3 is CASSQDLAGQETQYF. The CDR3, as DNA: TGTGCCAGCAGCCAAGATCTGGCGGGGCAAGAGACCCAGTACTTC. J is TRBJ2-5 and V is TRBV4-2, with a possible D match to TRBD2 (6 bases). V lost 0 bases, J lost 2 bases, and 10 bases lay in between. CDR1 LGHNA and CDR2 YNFKEQ come from the germline V gene. This CDR3 is built from 15 residues.

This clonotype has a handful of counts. CDR3 in DNA: TGTGCCAGCACCCTCGGGCCCGAGGGAAACACTGAAGCTTTCTTT. Translating gives CASTLGPEGNTEAFF. The rearrangement uses TRBV7-6 and TRBJ1-1; no definite D call. V lost 7 bases to trimming and J lost 2 bases, with 17 bases between them. The CDR3 covers 15 residues. Germline-derived CDR1 and CDR2 are SGHVS and FNYEAQ. The variable domain in full, with the rest retrieved from reference TRBV7-6 and TRBJ1-1, is GAGVSQSPRYKVTKRGQDVALRCDPISGHVSLYWYRQALGQGPEFLTYFNYEAQQDKSGLPNDRFSAERPEGSISTLTIQRTEQRDSAMYRCASTLGPEGNTEAFFGQGTRLTVV.